The 25 T cell receptor beta chains given below trace back to one sample, sequenced in a study of blood T cell repertoires in COVID-19. Clones were sequenced by immunoSEQ multiplex PCR, and TCRdb holds only the in-frame ones, with some missing. The data contain under 150,000 clones, approximately 81% of them singletons. The sample consisted of PBMCs or T cells enriched from blood (not recorded which). These receptors were obtained from a middle-aged man with acute COVID-19.

The chain employs TRBV11-3 and TRBJ2-2, with 10 bases lining up with TRBD2. V lost 4 bases and J lost 4; bases outside the gene matches: 6. This CDR3 has 16 residues. The germline CDR1 and CDR2 sequences are SGHNT and YENEEA. CDR3 protein: CASSSKLAGGTGELFF. CDR3 in DNA: TGTGCCAGCAGCTCAAAATTAGCGGGAGGCACCGGGGAGCTGTTTTTT.

The chain uses TRBV28 and TRBJ1-2; 9 nucleotides align to TRBD1. The germline CDR1 and CDR2 sequences are MDHEN and SYDVKM. The trim removed 7 bases at V and 6 bases at J, leaving 9 bases unmatched. The length of the CDR3 is 14 residues. CDR3 DNA sequence: TGTGCCAGCACCTTTTCGACAGGGGGGAATGGCTACACCTTC. Translated, it gives CASTFSTGGNGYTF.

This sequence joins TRBV29-1 and TRBJ2-5; 9 bases line up with TRBD1. There are 13 residues in the CDR3. Germline CDR1 and CDR2: SQVTM and ANQGSEA. V lost 7 bases and J lost 3; bases outside the gene matches: 6. CDR3 nucleotide sequence: TGCAGCGGCAACAGGGGGCTAGAAGAGACCCAGTACTTC. Translation: CSGNRGLEETQYF.

The rearrangement uses TRBV6-5 and TRBJ1-6, with 10 bases fitting TRBD1. The CDR3 has 16 residues. V lost 0 bases to trimming and J lost 4 bases; unmatched junction nucleotides: 0. Germline V gives CDR1 MNHEY, CDR2 SVGAGI. The CDR3 sequence is CASSYSGQGYNSPLHF. In DNA form, the CDR3 reads TGTGCCAGCAGTTACTCGGGACAGGGGTATAATTCACCCCTCCACTTT.

The chain combines TRBV30 with TRBJ1-2, with TRBD1 matching over 7 bases. The CDR3 is 15 residues long. Trimming cost V 3 bases and J 4 bases; bases outside gene matches: 11. Germline lookup yields CDR1 GTSNPN and CDR2 SVGIG (reference sequence). The CDR3 is CAWRQGQFDSYGYTF. The DNA of the CDR3 is TGTGCCTGGAGACAGGGACAGTTCGACTCCTATGGCTACACCTTC.

The V gene is TRBV4-1, the J gene TRBJ2-1; possibly TRBD2 for D (5 bases). Trimming stripped 0 bases from V and 8 bases from J, with 14 bases between. The germline CDR1 and CDR2 sequences are MGHRA and YSYEKL. The CDR3 length is 15 residues. CDR3 DNA sequence: TGCGCCAGCAGCCAAGAAGGCAGAGGGAAACATGAGCAGTTCTTC. The encoded protein is CASSQEGRGKHEQFF.

The chain has TRBV30 and TRBJ1-6; 10 nucleotides match TRBD1. This CDR3 region has 14 residues. The J segment lost 7 bases and the V segment lost 3 bases, leaving 3 bases of the junction unmatched. The germline V gene has CDR1 GTSNPN and CDR2 SVGIG (reference sequence). For the CDR3, the DNA is TGTGCCTGGAGCGGGGGACAGGGGAATTCACCCCTCCACTTT. This encodes CAWSGGQGNSPLHF. Variable domain in full (rest from reference TRBV30 and TRBJ1-6): SQTIHQWPATLVQPVGSPLSLECTVEGTSNPNLYWYRQAAGRGLQLLFYSVGIGQISSEVPQNLSASRPQDRQFILSSKKLLLSDSGFYLCAWSGGQGNSPLHFGNGTRLTVT.

The CDR3 sequence is CASSSSTGVNYGYTF. CDR3 in DNA: TGTGCCAGCAGTTCCTCGACAGGGGTAAACTATGGCTACACCTTC. V and J are TRBV27 and TRBJ1-2; 8 bases fit TRBD1. Per germline, CDR1 MNHEY and CDR2 SMNVEV (reference sequence). Trimming at V came to 4 bases and at J to 2 bases, leaving 6 bases not matched to a gene. This CDR3 region has 15 residues.

The chain is built from TRBV24-1 and TRBJ2-7; tentatively, D is TRBD2 (5 bases). Germline V CDR1 and CDR2: KGHDR, SFDVKD. The germline V and J ends were trimmed by 1 base and 2 bases, with 17 bases remaining between them. This CDR3 has 17 amino acids. The DNA for the CDR3 is TGTGCCACCAGTGATTTTCCGACTACGCGACAAACCTACGAGCAGTACTTC. Translated, it gives CATSDFPTTRQTYEQYF.

The rearrangement links TRBV6-5 to TRBJ1-3; D gene unclear. Germline CDR1 MNHEY, CDR2 SVGAGI. V shed 5 bases and J shed 4 bases, with 15 bases lying between them. This CDR3 comprises 15 residues. CDR3 DNA: TGTGCCAGCAGTACCGCGGCTGATCGAGGAAACACCATATATTTT. Translated: CASSTAADRGNTIYF.

CDR3 sequence reads: CASSPQGALAKNIQYF. CDR3 DNA sequence: TGTGCCAGCAGCCCTCAGGGGGCCCTAGCCAAAAACATTCAGTACTTC. The V and J genes are TRBV7-2 and TRBJ2-4, with 8 bases identical to TRBD1. Germline V lookup: CDR1 SGHTA, CDR2 FQGNSA. The CDR3 runs 16 residues. With V trimmed by 5 bases and J by 0 bases, 6 bases remained unmatched.

The CDR3 DNA reads TGTGCCAGCAGCTTAGCAGGGGGCCAATACAATGAGCAGTTCTTC. It encodes CASSLAGGQYNEQFF. This sequence joins TRBV5-4 and TRBJ2-1; 8 positions agree with TRBD1. The CDR3 consists of 15 residues. Losses at the gene ends were 2 bases for V and 4 bases for J; bases not matched to a gene: 5. CDR1 is SGHNT, CDR2 YYREEE, per germline (reference sequence).

This clone is a singleton in its sample. The chain links TRBV6-5 to TRBJ1-3; D is perhaps TRBD1 (5 bases). Per the germline V gene, CDR1 is MNHEY and CDR2 is SVGAGI. V shed 4 bases and J shed 2 bases, with 12 bases lying between them. The CDR3 is 15 residues long. The CDR3 region is CASSSLQGAGNTIYF. For the CDR3, the DNA is TGTGCCAGCAGTTCGCTTCAGGGTGCTGGAAACACCATATATTTT.

The gene calls are TRBV4-2 and TRBJ1-1; 9 bases fit TRBD1. V gave up 3 bases and J gave up 5 bases; unmatched junction bases: 4. Germline V gives CDR1 LGHNA, CDR2 YNFKEQ. The CDR3 runs 14 residues. The CDR3 reads CASSQMTGGTEAFF. CDR3 in DNA: TGTGCCAGCAGCCAGATGACAGGGGGAACTGAAGCTTTCTTT.

CDR3 amino acids: CASSFGIRDRDNNEQFF. The CDR3 bases are TGTGCCAGCAGCTTCGGAATCCGGGACAGGGACAACAATGAGCAGTTCTTC. The chain uses TRBV11-3 and TRBJ2-1, with 9 bases identical to TRBD1. The V gene's germline CDR1 is SGHNT and CDR2 YENEEA. CDR3 length: 17 amino acids. Trimming removed 3 bases from V and 5 bases from J; junction bases left unmatched: 11. Filled out from reference TRBV11-3 and TRBJ2-1, the complete variable domain reads EAGVVQSPRYKIIEKKQPVAFWCNPISGHNTLYWYLQNLGQGPELLIRYENEEAVDDSQLPKDRFSAERLKGVDSTLKIQPAELGDSAVYLCASSFGIRDRDNNEQFFGPGTRLTVL.

A few counts support this clone. V usage is TRBV4-3 and J usage is TRBJ2-1, with a possible D match to TRBD1 (7 bases). V lost 0 bases and J lost 6, with 15 bases in between. CDR1 and CDR2 from the germline V gene are LGHNA and YSLEER. The CDR3 contains 16 residues. The CDR3 DNA reads as TGCGCCAGCAGCCAAGAACCCAGGGGGACTCTCAATGAGCAGTTCTTC. It translates to CASSQEPRGTLNEQFF.

V and J are TRBV11-2 and TRBJ1-5; D call uncertain. Germline V gene data show CDR1 as SGHAT and CDR2 as FQNNGV. The V end was cut by 1 base, the J end by 5 bases, with 6 bases between. This CDR3 is built from 13 residues. CDR3 sequence: CASSLGVDQPQHF. As DNA, the CDR3 is TGTGCCAGCAGCTTAGGTGTCGATCAGCCCCAGCATTTT.

This CDR3 reads CASSRLYSGSGAGELFF. In DNA, the CDR3 is TGTGCCAGCAGCCGCCTTTATAGCGGGAGCGGCGCCGGGGAGCTGTTTTTT. This chain connects TRBV28 to TRBJ2-2, with 9 bases lining up with TRBD2. CDR3 length: 17 amino acids. Losses at the gene ends were 6 bases for V and 6 bases for J; bases not matched to a gene: 14. CDR1 is MDHEN and CDR2 is SYDVKM in the germline V gene.

The V call is TRBV12-3 or TRBV12-4, the J call TRBJ1-2, with D tentatively TRBD1 (6 bases). V shed 6 bases and J shed 4 bases, with 12 bases lying between them. This CDR3 region has 13 residues. The CDR3 sequence: CASSRGQTYGYTF. CDR3 sequence (DNA): TGTGCCAGCAGCCGCGGACAGACCTATGGCTACACCTTC.

This sequence joins TRBV28 and TRBJ1-1; no reliable D call. Germline CDR1 reads MDHEN; CDR2 reads SYDVKM. The CDR3 contains 11 residues. The V and J ends lost 4 bases and 7 bases respectively, with 7 bases between them. The DNA of the CDR3 is TGTGCCAGCAGTTCTGTCGGTGAAGCTTTCTTT. It specifies CASSSVGEAFF.

The chain has TRBV11-3 and TRBJ2-7; D is perhaps TRBD2 (5 bases). The CDR3 sequence is 13 residues long. Germline values: CDR1 SGHNT, CDR2 YENEEA. Trimming took off 4 bases at V and 6 bases at J, with 13 bases between the two ends. CDR3 nucleotide sequence: TGTGCCAGCAGCTCGGGATACTACGGCGAGCAGTACTTC. The encoded protein is CASSSGYYGEQYF.

This clone was counted between two and nine times. V gene TRBV19 combines with J gene TRBJ2-1; D is possibly TRBD2 (5 bases). This CDR3 comprises 13 residues. Germline values: CDR1 LNHDA, CDR2 SQIVND (reference sequence). Trimming took 3 bases from V and 6 from J, leaving 9 bases between them. CDR3 in amino acids: CASSIDYFNEQFF. DNA of the CDR3: TGTGCCAGTAGTATTGACTATTTCAATGAGCAGTTCTTC.

V is TRBV11-3 and J is TRBJ2-2; TRBD2 matches at 7 bases. Trimming cost V 0 bases and J 7 bases; bases outside gene matches: 8. CDR1 is SGHNT and CDR2 is YENEEA in the germline V gene. This CDR3 comprises 16 residues. The CDR3 here is CASSLDSGTKNGELFF. CDR3 nucleotide sequence: TGTGCCAGCAGCTTAGACTCCGGGACTAAGAACGGGGAGCTGTTTTTT.

This clone was detected only once. The chain combines TRBV2 with TRBJ2-1; possibly TRBD2 for D (6 bases). V gave up 1 base and J gave up 9 bases, with 19 bases separating them. The CDR3 runs 16 residues. In germline, CDR1 is SNHLY, CDR2 FYNNEI. CDR3 loop: CASSEEAARLGSEQFF. DNA for the CDR3: TGTGCCAGCAGTGAAGAGGCAGCACGACTAGGGAGTGAGCAGTTCTTC.

The table lists this clone with a count of one. This chain joins TRBV11-2 and TRBJ2-2; D may be TRBD2 (6 bases). V was cut by 4 bases and J by 5 bases, with 14 bases left in between. Germline CDR1 and CDR2: SGHAT and FQNNGV. This CDR3 comprises 15 residues. In nucleotides, the CDR3 is TGTGCCAGCAGCTCGAGGGCGGGATTTACCGGGGAGCTGTTTTTT. Translated: CASSSRAGFTGELFF.